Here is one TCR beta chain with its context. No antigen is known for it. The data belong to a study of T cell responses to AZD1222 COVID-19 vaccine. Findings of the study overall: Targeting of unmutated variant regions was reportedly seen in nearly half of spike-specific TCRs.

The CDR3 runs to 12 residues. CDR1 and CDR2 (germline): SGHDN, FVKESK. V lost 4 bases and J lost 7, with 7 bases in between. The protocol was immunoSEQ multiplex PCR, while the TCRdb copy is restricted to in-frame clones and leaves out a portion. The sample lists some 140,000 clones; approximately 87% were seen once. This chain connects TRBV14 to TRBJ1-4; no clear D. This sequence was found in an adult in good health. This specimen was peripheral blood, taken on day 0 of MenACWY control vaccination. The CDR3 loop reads CASSPKGEKLFF. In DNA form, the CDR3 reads TGTGCCAGCAGCCCGAAAGGTGAAAAACTGTTTTTT.